The 32 T cell receptor beta chains given below trace back to one sample, sequenced in a study of blood T cells in healthy people across ages. Sample-barcoded 5' priming and a J-beta primer mix drove a second PCR of roughly 7 to 11 cycles. Using its own MiXCR run on the 5' RACE reads, TCRdb lists one record per CDR3 protein. The sample includes over 300,000 distinct CDR3 sequences, approximately 52% of them seen just once. Sequencing input: blood. The receptors come from a man aged 55 to 70 in good health.

About this clonotype: A read error may account for a junction end that differs from germline. CDR3 in amino acids: CASSQDWGTSGVTDTRYF. The CDR3 DNA reads TGTGCCAGCAGCCAAGATTGGGGGACTAGCGGCGTCACAGATACGCGGTATTTT. The chain uses TRBV4-2 and TRBJ2-3; the match to TRBD2 covers 11 bases. Germline V lookup: CDR1 LGHNA, CDR2 YNFKEQ. This CDR3 comprises 18 residues.

This clonotype was seen a handful of times. The V and J genes are TRBV3-1 and TRBJ2-4, with D possibly TRBD1 on 5 matching bases. Per the germline V gene, CDR1 is LGHDT and CDR2 is YNNKEL (reference sequence). This CDR3 has 15 amino acids. Trimming cost V 0 bases and J 9 bases, with 15 bases left between them. CDR3 in DNA: TGTGCCAGCAGCCAAGATCTTGCAGGGTCGATCATTCAGTACTTC. This gives the protein CASSQDLAGSIIQYF.

In nucleotides, the CDR3 is TGTGCCAGCAGTTACGACAACTACGAGCAGTACTTC. This encodes CASSYDNYEQYF. The V gene is TRBV6-6, the J gene TRBJ2-7; D is ambiguous. Germline V CDR1 and CDR2: MNHNY, SVGAGI (reference sequence). V was pared by 2 bases and J by 3 bases, with 5 bases between. The CDR3 is 12 amino acids.

This sequence joins TRBV20-1 and TRBJ1-2; D remains ambiguous. Looked up from germline, CDR1 is DFQATT and CDR2 is SNEGSKA (reference sequence). Trimming left V 0 bases short and J 2 bases short, with 16 bases between. CDR3 length equals 16 residues. CDR3 in DNA: TGCAGTGCTAGAGATCCCCCGAAGCTACTAAACTATGGCTACACCTTC. It yields the protein CSARDPPKLLNYGYTF.

The chain is built from TRBV7-2 and TRBJ2-4; D gene uncertain. Trimming cost V 6 bases and J 8 bases, with 14 bases left between them. This CDR3 has 13 amino acids. Germline V gene lookup returns CDR1 SGHTA and CDR2 FQGNSA. Here the CDR3 reads CASRQNLADIQYF. As DNA, the CDR3 is TGTGCCAGCAGACAAAATCTGGCGGACATTCAGTACTTC.

The rearrangement uses TRBV20-1 and TRBJ1-1, with D uncertain. The ends were cut back, 2 bases at V and 5 bases at J, with 9 bases in the middle. The CDR3 length is 12 residues. Germline V gene sequence: CDR1 DFQATT, CDR2 SNEGSKA (reference sequence). The CDR3 region is CSARHGRTEAFF. CDR3 coding DNA: TGCAGTGCTAGACACGGAAGGACTGAAGCTTTCTTT.

A word on this clonotype: An end of the junction differs from the germline gene, which may be a read error. The CDR3 is CASSIAPGLRETQYF. In DNA, the CDR3 is TGTGCTAGCAGCATAGCTCCGGGACTGAGAGAGACCCAGTACTTC. The chain links TRBV7-7 to TRBJ2-7; a possible D gene is TRBD2 (6 bases). The assigned J gene may be wrong: the sequence end matches TRBJ2-5 better. Germline V CDR1 and CDR2: SSHAT, FNYEAQ (reference sequence). The CDR3 sequence is 15 residues long.

The gene calls are TRBV5-1 and TRBJ2-5; no firm D call. The germline V gene encodes CDR1 SGHRS and CDR2 YFSETQ. Trimming took 2 bases from V and 5 from J, leaving 13 bases between them. This CDR3 has 14 amino acids. The CDR3 reads CASSLRAPGETQYF. Here the CDR3 DNA reads TGCGCCAGCAGCTTACGGGCCCCCGGGGAGACCCAGTACTTC.

This clonotype showed up just a few times. CDR3 nucleotide sequence: TGTGCCAGCAGCCGGGACCTCTTGGAGCAGTACTTC. This translates into CASSRDLLEQYF. V usage is TRBV14 and J usage is TRBJ2-7, with D possibly called TRBD1 or TRBD2 (5 bases each). This CDR3 contains 12 residues. Germline CDR1 is SGHDN and CDR2 is FVKESK. V was clipped by 4 bases and J by 7 bases, with 11 bases between them.

This clonotype was observed a few times. This rearrangement joins TRBV6-1 to TRBJ1-4, with a possible D match to TRBD1 (5 bases). The V gene's germline CDR1 is MNHNS and CDR2 SASEGT. Between the trimmed V and J ends, which lost 5 bases and 6 bases, there was a span of 16 bases. The CDR3 contains 15 residues. The CDR3 sequence is CASSNRRDGHEKLFF. The DNA of the CDR3 is TGTGCCAGCAGTAACCGACGGGACGGTCATGAAAAACTGTTTTTT.

This clonotype showed up just once. The CDR3 sequence is CASSLGRPGNYGYTF. The CDR3 DNA is TGTGCCAGCAGCTTAGGCCGCCCCGGCAACTATGGCTACACCTTC. The chain uses TRBV13 and TRBJ1-2; D is uncertain. The CDR3 totals 15 residues. The germline V and J ends were trimmed by 0 bases and 2 bases, with 10 bases remaining between them. Germline V lookup: CDR1 PRHDT, CDR2 FYEKMQ (reference sequence).

The chain links TRBV19 to TRBJ2-2; possible D gene TRBD1, 6 bases. Germline V lookup: CDR1 LNHDA, CDR2 SQIVND (reference sequence). This CDR3 contains 13 residues. Deletions cut 9 bases from V and 1 base from J, with 9 bases between. The CDR3 protein is CASLQGNTGELFF. The DNA for the CDR3 is TGTGCCAGCCTACAGGGGAACACCGGGGAGCTGTTTTTT.

CDR3 DNA: TGTGCCAGCAGCTTAGCCGTGGGACTAGCGGGAACCCCCGGTACGCAGTATTTT. Residues: CASSLAVGLAGTPGTQYF. The gene calls are TRBV7-6 and TRBJ2-3, with 13 nucleotides matching TRBD2. V shed 0 bases and J 8 bases; nucleotides not matched to a gene: 11. CDR1 SGHVS and CDR2 FNYEAQ come from the germline V gene. The CDR3 extends over 18 amino acids.

This clonotype came up a few times. J is TRBJ2-7 and V is TRBV28, with 14 bases identical to TRBD2. This CDR3 has 17 amino acids. V lost 4 bases and J lost 7; bases outside the gene matches: 12. CDR1 and CDR2 from the germline V gene are MDHEN and SYDVKM. The CDR3 is CASSSGTSGSSYNEQYF. As DNA, the CDR3 is TGTGCCAGCAGTTCCGGGACTAGCGGGAGCTCCTACAATGAGCAGTACTTC. Filled out from reference TRBV28 and TRBJ2-7, the complete variable domain reads DVKVTQSSRYLVKRTGEKVFLECVQDMDHENMFWYRQDPGLGLRLIYFSYDVKMKEKGDIPEGYSVSREKKERFSLILESASTNQTSMYLCASSSGTSGSSYNEQYFGPGTRLTVT.

The V gene is TRBV4-1, the J gene TRBJ2-5, with 9 bases fitting TRBD1. Looked up from germline, CDR1 is MGHRA and CDR2 is YSYEKL. This CDR3 region has 15 residues. With V trimmed by 2 bases and J by 5 bases, 6 bases remained unmatched. Written as DNA, the CDR3 is TGCGCCAGCAGCCAAAGGGGACAGGGAGCGGAGACCCAGTACTTC. It specifies CASSQRGQGAETQYF.

This clonotype was seen a single time. V and J are TRBV20-1 and TRBJ1-6; 7 bases are a match to TRBD1. Germline assignment: CDR1 DFQATT and CDR2 SNEGSKA (reference sequence). The CDR3 sequence is 13 residues long. After removal of 6 bases from V and 7 bases from J, the junction contained 6 bases not matched to a gene. CDR3 loop: CSAQTQGNSPLHF. The CDR3 bases are TGCAGTGCCCAGACACAGGGGAATTCACCCCTCCACTTT.

V gene TRBV4-3 combines with J gene TRBJ2-4; 10 bases are shared with TRBD1. The J call could be wrong; TRBJ2-7 is a better fit for the DNA end. The CDR3 extends over 14 amino acids. The germline CDR1 and CDR2 sequences are LGHNA and YSLEER. The CDR3 here is CASSLGTGVREQYF. CDR3 nucleotides: TGCGCCAGCAGCCTCGGGACAGGGGTCCGCGAGCAGTACTTC.

The chain carries TRBV28 and TRBJ2-5, with 14 bases fitting TRBD2. Trimming took 5 bases from V and 1 from J; bases not matched to a gene: 6. This CDR3 comprises 17 residues. Looked up from germline, CDR1 is MDHEN and CDR2 is SYDVKM. CDR3 in amino acids: CASSPGTSGSGQETQYF. In nucleotides, the CDR3 is TGTGCCAGCAGTCCGGGGACTAGCGGGAGTGGCCAAGAGACCCAGTACTTC.

This sequence joins TRBV7-2 and TRBJ1-2; 7 positions agree with TRBD1. The CDR3 contains 13 residues. The V gene's germline CDR1 is SGHTA and CDR2 FQGNSA. J lost 7 bases, V lost 2 bases, and 4 bases had no gene match. The CDR3 reads CASSLSGTVGYTF. The CDR3 coding sequence is TGTGCCAGCAGCTTATCCGGGACAGTTGGCTACACCTTC. Combining the CDR3 with reference TRBV7-2 and TRBJ1-2 gives the whole variable domain GAGVSQSPSNKVTEKGKDVELRCDPISGHTALYWYRQSLGQGLEFLIYFQGNSAPDKSGLPSDRFSAERTGGSVSTLTIQRTQQEDSAVYLCASSLSGTVGYTFGSGTRLTVV.

In its sample, this clonotype was seen a few times. This chain uses TRBV10-3 with TRBJ2-7, with 9 bases fitting TRBD2. J was trimmed by 4 bases and V by 6 bases; bases with no gene match: 7. The germline V gene has CDR1 ENHRY and CDR2 SYGVKD. The CDR3 extends over 14 amino acids. CDR3 nucleotides: TGTGCCATCAGCCCTAGCGGGGCTTTATACGAGCAGTACTTC. Its translation is CAISPSGALYEQYF.

The chain uses TRBV9 and TRBJ2-3; the match to TRBD2 covers 8 bases. The V gene's germline CDR1 is SGDLS and CDR2 YYNGEE. Trimming removed 3 bases from V and 0 bases from J; junction bases left unmatched: 0. The CDR3 covers 14 residues. The CDR3 loop is CASSASGSTDTQYF. The CDR3, as DNA: TGTGCCAGCAGCGCTAGCGGGAGCACAGATACGCAGTATTTT.

This clonotype was seen many times. The chain carries TRBV12-3 or TRBV12-4 and TRBJ2-1, with a tentative D call TRBD2 (6 bases). The CDR3 covers 12 residues. Between the trimmed V and J ends, which lost 7 bases and 6 bases, there was a span of 10 bases. The CDR3 sequence is CASTRRGNEQFF. The CDR3, as DNA: TGTGCCAGCACCCGGAGGGGCAATGAGCAGTTCTTC.

The genes are TRBV4-2 and TRBJ2-1; the match to TRBD2 covers 11 bases. The end of the DNA aligns better with TRBJ2-7, so the J call may be wrong. Germline-derived CDR1 and CDR2 are LGHNA and YNFKEQ. The CDR3 totals 17 residues. The CDR3 DNA reads as TGTGCCAGCAGCCAAGCATCACTAGCGGGAGTTTACAATGAGCAGTACTTC. This translates into CASSQASLAGVYNEQYF.

V usage is TRBV29-1 and J usage is TRBJ1-1; a possible D gene is TRBD1 (6 bases). The V end was cut by 4 bases, the J end by 1 base, with 19 bases between. The germline gives CDR1 SQVTM, CDR2 ANQGSEA. This CDR3 is built from 16 residues. The CDR3 sequence: CSVGGAGRPSNTEAFF. Written as DNA, the CDR3 is TGCAGCGTTGGGGGGGCAGGCCGCCCGTCGAACACTGAAGCTTTCTTT.

This sequence joins TRBV11-2 and TRBJ2-5; no clear D. The CDR3 has 15 amino acids. Germline V gives CDR1 SGHAT, CDR2 FQNNGV. Trimming took 3 bases from V and 2 from J, leaving 13 bases between them. Written as DNA, the CDR3 is TGTGCCAGCAGCTTTCCCAACGTGAGACAAGAGACCCAGTACTTC. This codes for CASSFPNVRQETQYF.

This clonotype was seen ten or more times. This chain links TRBV20-1 with TRBJ1-2; D possibly corresponds to TRBD1 (5 bases). The CDR3 has 15 residues. Trimming removed 3 bases at V and 4 bases at J, with 18 bases between. Germline CDR1 DFQATT, CDR2 SNEGSKA (reference sequence). CDR3 DNA: TGCAGTGCTAGTCCGGACACCCGCGACCTCTATGGCTACACCTTC. It encodes CSASPDTRDLYGYTF.

This clonotype appeared a few times. Here the CDR3 reads CASSQDLDSSSSYEQYF. CDR3 nucleotide sequence: TGTGCCAGCAGCCAAGACCTGGACAGCAGTAGCTCCTACGAGCAGTACTTC. This rearrangement joins TRBV4-2 to TRBJ2-7; D perhaps matches TRBD1 (6 bases). Trimming removed 0 bases at V and 0 bases at J, with 15 bases between. The germline gives CDR1 LGHNA, CDR2 YNFKEQ. CDR3 length: 17 amino acids.

The chain carries TRBV20-1 and TRBJ2-3; TRBD2 matches at 7 bases. CDR3 size: 14 residues. The V gene end was trimmed by 5 bases and the J gene end by 3 bases; junction bases not matched to a gene: 8. Germline V gives CDR1 DFQATT, CDR2 SNEGSKA (reference sequence). The CDR3 loop reads CSAHSGWVTDTQYF. The CDR3, as DNA: TGCAGTGCTCATAGCGGGTGGGTGACAGATACGCAGTATTTT.

V is TRBV6-6 and J is TRBJ2-7; D may correspond to TRBD1 or TRBD2 (5 bases each). The CDR3 has 15 amino acids. CDR1 and CDR2 from the germline V gene are MNHNY and SVGAGI (reference sequence). Trimming removed 7 bases from V and 2 bases from J, with 18 bases in between. The CDR3 is CASTHGAVGAYEQYF. In DNA, the CDR3 is TGTGCCAGCACCCACGGGGCAGTTGGAGCCTACGAGCAGTACTTC.

The chain couples TRBV28 to TRBJ1-4; D ambiguous. The V gene lost 7 bases and the J gene lost 7 bases, with 19 bases spanning the gap. CDR3 length: 15 residues. CDR1 and CDR2 from the germline V gene are MDHEN and SYDVKM. The CDR3 coding sequence is TGTGCCAGCACTGCACCGGGAAAGGGCTTTGAAAAACTGTTTTTT. Protein: CASTAPGKGFEKLFF.

Turning to this clonotype: One end of the junction varies from germline; a read error may be responsible. The chain recombines TRBV3-1 with TRBJ2-5; 8 nucleotides match TRBD2. Per germline, CDR1 LGHDT and CDR2 YNNKEL (reference sequence). There are 12 residues in the CDR3. CDR3 in DNA: TGTGCCGGCAGCCAGCGGGGGCTAGAGCAGTACTTC. Translating it yields CAGSQRGLEQYF.

This clonotype was counted many times. V and J are TRBV6-6 and TRBJ2-3, with a possible D match to TRBD1 (6 bases). Germline V CDR1 and CDR2: MNHNY, SVGAGI (reference sequence). V lost 6 bases and J lost 11, with 27 bases in between. The CDR3 sequence is 16 residues long. CDR3 DNA: TGTGCCAGCAGCCGCCTCACCCGAGGGGGAAATTTTATGCAGTATTTT. Residues: CASSRLTRGGNFMQYF.